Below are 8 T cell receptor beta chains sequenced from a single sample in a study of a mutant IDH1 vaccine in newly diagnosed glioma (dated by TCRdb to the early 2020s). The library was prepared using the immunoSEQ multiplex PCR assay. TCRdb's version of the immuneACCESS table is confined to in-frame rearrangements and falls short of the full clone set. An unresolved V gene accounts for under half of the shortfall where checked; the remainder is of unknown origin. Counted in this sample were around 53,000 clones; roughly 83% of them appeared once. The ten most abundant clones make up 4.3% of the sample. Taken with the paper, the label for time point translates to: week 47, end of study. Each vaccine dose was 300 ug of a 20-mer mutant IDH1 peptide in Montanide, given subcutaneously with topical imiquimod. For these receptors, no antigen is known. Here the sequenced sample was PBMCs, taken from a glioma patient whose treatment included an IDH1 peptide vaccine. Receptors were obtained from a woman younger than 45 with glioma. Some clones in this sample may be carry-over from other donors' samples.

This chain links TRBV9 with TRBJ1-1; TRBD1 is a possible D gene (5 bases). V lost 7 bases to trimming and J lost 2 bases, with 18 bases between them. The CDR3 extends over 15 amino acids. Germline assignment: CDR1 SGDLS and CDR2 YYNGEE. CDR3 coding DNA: TGTGCCAGCGGATCCAGGGTGTCGGGAAACACTGAAGCTTTCTTT. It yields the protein CASGSRVSGNTEAFF.

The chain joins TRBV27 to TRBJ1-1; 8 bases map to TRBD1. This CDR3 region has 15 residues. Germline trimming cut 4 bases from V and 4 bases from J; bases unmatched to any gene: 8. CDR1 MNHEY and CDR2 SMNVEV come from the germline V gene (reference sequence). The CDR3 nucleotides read TGTGCCAGCAGTTCAAGGGGGGACAGGAGCACTGAAGCTTTCTTT. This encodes CASSSRGDRSTEAFF.

CDR3 nucleotides: TGTGCCAGTGGGTTACGTTCGAACACCGGGGAGCTGTTTTTT. Translation gives CASGLRSNTGELFF. The chain is built from TRBV19 and TRBJ2-2; the D is unclear. V was cut by 8 bases and J by 0 bases, with 10 bases left in between. The CDR3 extends over 14 amino acids. Germline CDR1 LNHDA, CDR2 SQIVND (reference sequence).

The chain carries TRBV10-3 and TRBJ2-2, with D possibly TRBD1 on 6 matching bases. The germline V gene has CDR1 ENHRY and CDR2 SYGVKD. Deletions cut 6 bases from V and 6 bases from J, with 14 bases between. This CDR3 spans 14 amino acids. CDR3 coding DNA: TGTGCCATCAGCACGACAGGAAGGGCCGGGGAGCTGTTTTTT. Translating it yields CAISTTGRAGELFF.

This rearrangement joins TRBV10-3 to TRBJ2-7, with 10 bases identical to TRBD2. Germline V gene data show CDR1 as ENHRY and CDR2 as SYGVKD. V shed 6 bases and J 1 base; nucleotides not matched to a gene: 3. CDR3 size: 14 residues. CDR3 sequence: CAISLAGASYEQYF. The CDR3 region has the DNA TGTGCCATCAGCCTAGCGGGAGCATCCTACGAGCAGTACTTC.

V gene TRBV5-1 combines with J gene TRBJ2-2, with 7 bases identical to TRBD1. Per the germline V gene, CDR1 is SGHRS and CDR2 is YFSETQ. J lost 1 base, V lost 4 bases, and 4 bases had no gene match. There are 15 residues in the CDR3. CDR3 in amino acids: CASSVDRMNTGELFF. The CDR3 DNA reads TGCGCCAGCAGCGTGGACAGGATGAACACCGGGGAGCTGTTTTTT.

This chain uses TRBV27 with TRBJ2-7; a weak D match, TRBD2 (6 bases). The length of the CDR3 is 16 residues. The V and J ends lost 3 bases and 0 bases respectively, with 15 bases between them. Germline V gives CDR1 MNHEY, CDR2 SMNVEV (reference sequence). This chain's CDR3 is CASSFYSGLSSYEQYF. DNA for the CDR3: TGTGCCAGCAGTTTCTATAGCGGCTTGAGCTCCTACGAGCAGTACTTC.

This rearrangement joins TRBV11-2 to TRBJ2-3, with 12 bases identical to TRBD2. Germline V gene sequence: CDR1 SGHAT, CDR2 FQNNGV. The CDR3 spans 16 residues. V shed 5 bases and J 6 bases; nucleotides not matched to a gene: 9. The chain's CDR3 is CASSTRTSGVGDTQYF. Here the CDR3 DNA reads TGTGCCAGCAGCACACGGACTAGCGGGGTGGGGGATACGCAGTATTTT.